These 24 T cell receptor beta chains originate from one sample sequenced in a study of cytomegalovirus exposure and HLA in healthy donors. Both 60 Vbeta primers and 13 Jbeta primers went into the PCR. Clones were sequenced by immunoSEQ multiplex PCR, and TCRdb holds only the in-frame ones, with some missing. The profile shows 110,000 or so clones, over 65% of them singletons. Sequenced input: PBMCs. The receptors were gathered from a woman aged 18 to 35 in good health and CMV-seronegative.

J is TRBJ1-6 and V is TRBV28, with D uncertain. This CDR3 is 16 amino acids long. CDR1 is MDHEN, CDR2 SYDVKM, per germline. Trimming removed 3 bases at V and 9 bases at J, with 18 bases between. CDR3 coding DNA: TGTGCCAGCAGTTTCGGATATGGGCAGGAAAGTTCACCCCTCCACTTT. Translated, it gives CASSFGYGQESSPLHF.

V and J are TRBV10-1 and TRBJ1-1, with D unresolved. Trimming took off 0 bases at V and 0 bases at J, with 5 bases between the two ends. The length of the CDR3 is 14 residues. The germline V gene has CDR1 WNHNN and CDR2 SYGVQD (reference sequence). The CDR3 reads CASSESGVNTEAFF. As DNA, the CDR3 is TGCGCCAGCAGTGAGTCCGGGGTGAACACTGAAGCTTTCTTT.

J is TRBJ1-3 and V is TRBV30; D gene ambiguous. This CDR3 region has 13 residues. V was cut by 0 bases and J by 6 bases, with 9 bases left in between. The germline gives CDR1 GTSNPN, CDR2 SVGIG (reference sequence). CDR3 in amino acids: CAWSVGTLNTIYF. DNA of the CDR3: TGTGCCTGGAGTGTTGGCACGTTAAACACCATATATTTT. Complete variable domain (other parts from reference TRBV30 and TRBJ1-3): SQTIHQWPATLVQPVGSPLSLECTVEGTSNPNLYWYRQAAGRGLQLLFYSVGIGQISSEVPQNLSASRPQDRQFILSSKKLLLSDSGFYLCAWSVGTLNTIYFGEGSWLTVV.

The V call is TRBV11-3, the J call TRBJ1-2; maybe TRBD1 (6 bases). V was trimmed by 3 bases and J by 8 bases, leaving 13 bases between them. This CDR3 is built from 13 residues. The V gene's germline CDR1 is SGHNT and CDR2 YENEEA. CDR3 protein: CASSLGDIKGYTF. Written as DNA, the CDR3 is TGTGCCAGCAGCTTGGGGGACATTAAAGGCTACACCTTC.

This clone was detected a few times. The chain is built from TRBV11-3 and TRBJ1-4, with 7 positions matching TRBD1. The CDR3 has 14 residues. CDR1 and CDR2 (germline): SGHNT, YENEEA. With 4 bases clipped from V and 5 bases from J, the junction kept 4 bases outside the gene matches. Written as DNA, the CDR3 is TGTGCCAGCAGCTCACAGGGGCCGAATGAAAAACTGTTTTTT. This gives the protein CASSSQGPNEKLFF.

This clone was seen a few times. The chain carries TRBV28 and TRBJ1-6; tentative D call: TRBD1 (5 bases). V dropped 5 bases and J dropped 3 bases, with 20 bases sitting between them. Germline CDR1 MDHEN, CDR2 SYDVKM. This CDR3 spans 18 amino acids. This CDR3 is CASSPVRRGKVYNSPLHF. The CDR3 DNA reads as TGTGCCAGCAGTCCAGTGAGGAGGGGCAAGGTCTATAATTCACCCCTCCACTTT.

The chain has TRBV29-1 and TRBJ1-1, with a possible D match to TRBD1 (6 bases). This CDR3 has 13 amino acids. V shed 5 bases and J shed 4 bases, with 14 bases lying between them. From germline, CDR1 is SQVTM and CDR2 ANQGSEA. The CDR3 region has the DNA TGCAGCGTTTACAGGGTAATGGGCACTGAAGCTTTCTTT. This encodes CSVYRVMGTEAFF.

The V gene is TRBV19, the J gene TRBJ2-2; 11 bases map to TRBD1. V lost 7 bases and J lost 6; bases outside the gene matches: 10. The CDR3 spans 16 residues. Germline assignment: CDR1 LNHDA and CDR2 SQIVND (reference sequence). CDR3 in amino acids: CASNAPGQGVAGELFF. CDR3 in DNA: TGTGCCAGTAACGCACCGGGACAGGGGGTCGCCGGGGAGCTGTTTTTT.

This chain uses TRBV6-1 with TRBJ1-4; no definite D call. The CDR3 is 14 amino acids. The germline CDR1 and CDR2 sequences are MNHNS and SASEGT. The V gene lost 3 bases and the J gene lost 4 bases, with 9 bases spanning the gap. This chain's CDR3 is CASSEGQDNEKLFF. In DNA, the CDR3 is TGTGCCAGCAGTGAGGGCCAGGATAATGAAAAACTGTTTTTT.

In DNA, the CDR3 is TGCGCCAGCAGCTTCAGGGGAGTCAGGCACAATGAGCAGTTCTTC. As protein: CASSFRGVRHNEQFF. The chain uses TRBV5-1 and TRBJ2-1; TRBD1 might be the D (6 bases). V lost 2 bases and J lost 5, with 14 bases in between. CDR3 length equals 15 residues. CDR1 and CDR2 (germline): SGHRS, YFSETQ.

This sequence joins TRBV27 and TRBJ1-2; 7 nucleotides match TRBD1. This CDR3 has 14 residues. The J segment lost 6 bases and the V segment lost 5 bases, leaving 9 bases of the junction unmatched. In germline, CDR1 is MNHEY, CDR2 SMNVEV (reference sequence). CDR3 coding DNA: TGTGCCAGCAGTCTTACCACCGACAGGGATGGCTACACCTTC. Its translation: CASSLTTDRDGYTF.

This chain uses TRBV6-1 with TRBJ2-3, with D perhaps matching TRBD1 (6 bases). Between the trimmed V and J ends, which lost 7 bases and 3 bases, there was a span of 11 bases. The CDR3 is made up of 13 amino acids. Germline CDR1 and CDR2: MNHNS and SASEGT. The CDR3 DNA is TGTGCCAGCAACTTCCAGGGGACAGATACGCAGTATTTT. Its translation: CASNFQGTDTQYF.

The chain combines TRBV29-1 with TRBJ1-2, with 8 positions matching TRBD1. Germline CDR1 is SQVTM and CDR2 is ANQGSEA. V shed 0 bases, J shed 2 bases, and the junction held 2 bases outside the gene matches. This CDR3 has 14 residues. The DNA of the CDR3 is TGCAGCGTTGAAGACAGGGGGCGCAACTATGGCTACACCTTC. Protein sequence: CSVEDRGRNYGYTF.

The rearrangement uses TRBV10-3 and TRBJ2-7, with 9 positions matching TRBD1. The CDR3 sequence is 14 residues long. The germline V gene has CDR1 ENHRY and CDR2 SYGVKD. Losses at the gene ends were 4 bases for V and 6 bases for J; bases not matched to a gene: 7. CDR3 sequence reads: CAISGDRATGEQYF. CDR3 bases: TGTGCCATCAGTGGGGACAGGGCGACCGGCGAGCAGTACTTC.

This sequence joins TRBV27 and TRBJ1-5; TRBD1 is a possible D gene (6 bases). The CDR3 runs 15 residues. The germline V gene has CDR1 MNHEY and CDR2 SMNVEV (reference sequence). V was shortened by 6 bases and J by 7 bases, with 19 bases between the two germline ends. CDR3: CASRQQGYVGQPQHF. Here the CDR3 DNA reads TGTGCCAGCAGGCAACAGGGTTACGTAGGCCAGCCCCAGCATTTT.

The V and J genes are TRBV18 and TRBJ2-2, with TRBD1 identical over 9 bases. This CDR3 has 18 amino acids. Trimming cost V 3 bases and J 0 bases; bases outside gene matches: 8. Germline CDR1 KGHSH, CDR2 LQKENI. The CDR3: CASSPTWGQGANTGELFF. DNA for the CDR3: TGTGCCAGCTCACCGACTTGGGGACAGGGAGCGAACACCGGGGAGCTGTTTTTT.

The genes are TRBV11-3 and TRBJ1-1; D not resolved. Trimming cost V 5 bases and J 0 bases, with 16 bases left between them. Germline lookup yields CDR1 SGHNT and CDR2 YENEEA. The length of the CDR3 is 16 residues. The CDR3 spells CASSQGRRTLNTEAFF. The CDR3 DNA follows: TGTGCCAGCAGCCAAGGGAGACGGACCTTGAACACTGAAGCTTTCTTT.

This clone showed up just a few times. The chain couples TRBV4-1 to TRBJ2-5, with D possibly TRBD2 on 6 matching bases. Trimming shortened V by 1 base and J by 5 bases, and 11 bases separated the two germline ends. Per germline, CDR1 MGHRA and CDR2 YSYEKL. CDR3 length equals 14 residues. The CDR3 bases are TGCGCCAGCAGCCAAGTCTTCGGGAGTGAGACCCAGTACTTC. Its protein product is CASSQVFGSETQYF.

As to this clone: Germline and junction disagree at one end, which may indicate a read error. The chain carries TRBV7-7 and TRBJ2-1; 10 nucleotides align to TRBD2. The CDR3 is 15 residues long. Germline CDR1 SSHAT, CDR2 FNYEAQ (reference sequence). The CDR3 region is CASSLLYGLAEEQFF. The CDR3 nucleotides are TGTGCTAGCAGCTTACTCTACGGACTAGCGGAGGAGCAGTTCTTC.

J is TRBJ1-1 and V is TRBV28; D might be TRBD1 (5 bases). The CDR3 totals 14 residues. V was clipped by 6 bases and J by 4 bases, with 15 bases between them. The germline CDR1 and CDR2 sequences are MDHEN and SYDVKM. The CDR3 DNA sequence: TGTGCCAGCAGCGAGACACCCGGGGGCACTGAAGCTTTCTTT. Protein sequence: CASSETPGGTEAFF.

This chain connects TRBV10-3 to TRBJ1-6; 7 bases align to TRBD1. Germline CDR1 is ENHRY and CDR2 is SYGVKD. CDR3 length: 14 residues. J lost 7 bases, V lost 2 bases, and 2 bases had no gene match. The CDR3 loop reads CAISEDRVNSPLHF. For the CDR3, the DNA is TGTGCCATCAGTGAGGACAGGGTCAATTCACCCCTCCACTTT.

The chain has TRBV5-1 and TRBJ1-1, with 7 bases matching TRBD1. CDR3 size: 16 residues. Germline CDR1 and CDR2: SGHRS and YFSETQ. J was trimmed by 0 bases and V by 4 bases; bases with no gene match: 9. CDR3 bases: TGCGCCAGCAGCCCCACGACAGGGCAGGTGAACACTGAAGCTTTCTTT. Translated: CASSPTTGQVNTEAFF.

This chain uses TRBV28 with TRBJ1-1; D not resolved. Trimming shortened V by 3 bases and J by 5 bases, and 4 bases separated the two germline ends. Germline-derived CDR1 and CDR2 are MDHEN and SYDVKM. The CDR3 sequence is 11 residues long. DNA for the CDR3: TGTGCCAGCAGTTTGAGGACTGAAGCTTTCTTT. Translating gives CASSLRTEAFF.

This clone showed up just once. The CDR3 DNA reads as TGTGCCAGTAGTATAGATCTACCGATGTACAATGAGCAGTTCTTC. Translated, it gives CASSIDLPMYNEQFF. The rearrangement joins TRBV19 to TRBJ2-1; no clear D gene. Germline V gives CDR1 LNHDA, CDR2 SQIVND (reference sequence). This CDR3 has 15 residues. Trimming removed 0 bases from V and 4 bases from J, with 10 bases in between.